These 28 T cell receptor beta chains were all obtained from the same sample, sequenced in a study of long-term antiretroviral therapy in people with HIV. Survey-level resolution applied to immunoSEQ assay v3.0. The method was immunoSEQ multiplex PCR; TCRdb's version includes in-frame clones alone and lacks a portion of them. The sample shows approximately 20,000 clones, roughly 83% of them seen only once. The sample consisted of unsorted PBMCs, taken 0.9 years after starting antiretroviral therapy. These TCRs come from a man aged 18-30 years with HIV.

The chain couples TRBV4-1 to TRBJ2-1; D unresolved. CDR1 MGHRA and CDR2 YSYEKL come from the germline V gene. Trimming left V 1 base short and J 2 bases short, with 0 bases between. This CDR3 is 12 amino acids long. This CDR3 reads CASSQAYNEQFF. Here the CDR3 DNA reads TGCGCCAGCAGCCAAGCCTACAATGAGCAGTTCTTC.

The V and J genes are TRBV2 and TRBJ2-7; no definite D call. This CDR3 spans 12 amino acids. Germline V gene sequence: CDR1 SNHLY, CDR2 FYNNEI. Trimming shortened V by 4 bases and J by 4 bases, and 8 bases separated the two germline ends. The CDR3 DNA follows: TGTGCCAGCAGTGCAGGTTTGTACGAGCAGTACGTC. This encodes CASSAGLYEQYV.

This chain connects TRBV7-9 to TRBJ1-2, with D uncertain. This CDR3 comprises 14 residues. In germline, CDR1 is SEHNR, CDR2 FQNEAQ (reference sequence). V gave up 1 base and J gave up 0 bases, with 6 bases separating them. In DNA form, the CDR3 reads TGTGCCAGCAGCTTAGGCAATACTAACTATGGCTACACCTTC. Encoded protein: CASSLGNTNYGYTF.

This rearrangement joins TRBV7-9 to TRBJ1-1; 7 bases fit TRBD1. CDR3 length equals 14 residues. CDR1 is SEHNR and CDR2 is FQNEAQ in the germline V gene (reference sequence). The trim removed 3 bases at V and 1 base at J, leaving 2 bases unmatched. In nucleotides, the CDR3 is TGTGCCAGCAGCTTGACAGGGTCGAACACTGAAGCTTTCTTT. Protein sequence: CASSLTGSNTEAFF.

This clone was observed a single time. The rearrangement uses TRBV7-9 and TRBJ2-3; TRBD2 matches at 11 bases. The CDR3 has 17 residues. Germline V CDR1 and CDR2: SEHNR, FQNEAQ (reference sequence). V lost 1 base to trimming and J lost 5 bases; unmatched junction nucleotides: 8. CDR3: CASSLELAGERLDTQYF. DNA of the CDR3: TGTGCCAGCAGCTTAGAACTAGCGGGGGAAAGGTTAGATACGCAGTATTTT.

This clone was picked up a small number of times. The rearrangement uses TRBV7-2 and TRBJ1-5, with 11 nucleotides matching TRBD1. Germline V gene lookup returns CDR1 SGHTA and CDR2 FQGNSA. The V segment lost 1 base and the J segment 6 bases; nucleotides outside the gene matches: 2. The CDR3 runs to 15 residues. DNA of the CDR3: TGTGCCAGCAGCTTAGGGACAGGGGGCGGTCAGCCCCAGCATTTT. Translated: CASSLGTGGGQPQHF.

The chain combines TRBV6-1 with TRBJ2-3, with TRBD2 identical over 11 bases. The V segment lost 7 bases and the J segment 3 bases; nucleotides outside the gene matches: 0. The germline V gene encodes CDR1 MNHNS and CDR2 SASEGT. The CDR3 is made up of 13 amino acids. This chain's CDR3 is CASTSGGTDTQYF. CDR3 in DNA: TGTGCCAGCACTAGCGGGGGGACAGATACGCAGTATTTT.

This chain joins TRBV19 and TRBJ1-5; tentatively, D is TRBD1 (6 bases). CDR3 size: 15 residues. Germline V gives CDR1 LNHDA, CDR2 SQIVND (reference sequence). V gave up 0 bases and J gave up 7 bases, with 13 bases separating them. CDR3 protein: CASSIESGGWQPQHF. CDR3 nucleotide sequence: TGTGCCAGTAGTATAGAATCTGGGGGCTGGCAGCCCCAGCATTTT. Full variable domain (remainder filled in from reference TRBV19 and TRBJ1-5): DGGITQSPKYLFRKEGQNVTLSCEQNLNHDAMYWYRQDPGQGLRLIYYSQIVNDFQKGDIAEGYSVSREKKESFPLTVTSAQKNPTAFYLCASSIESGGWQPQHFGDGTRLSIL.

V gene TRBV4-2 combines with J gene TRBJ1-2; unclear D gene. This CDR3 spans 18 amino acids. Trimming shortened V by 0 bases and J by 6 bases, and 23 bases separated the two germline ends. Germline lookup yields CDR1 LGHNA and CDR2 YNFKEQ. The CDR3 DNA reads TGTGCCAGCAGCCAAGATCAGGCGTTATTCGGAGGCGGGGATGGCTACACCTTC. Protein: CASSQDQALFGGGDGYTF.

In this sample, this clone turned up once. The chain combines TRBV7-2 with TRBJ2-7, with D tentatively TRBD2 (7 bases). Germline V lookup: CDR1 SGHTA, CDR2 FQGNSA. There are 15 residues in the CDR3. Deletions cut 8 bases from V and 2 bases from J, with 19 bases between. The CDR3 loop reads CASSLGGGTPYEQYV. The DNA for the CDR3 is TGTGCCAGCTCCCTAGGGGGGGGGACTCCCTACGAGCAGTACGTC.

V and J are TRBV5-4 and TRBJ2-5; 8 bases line up with TRBD2. Germline V gene sequence: CDR1 SGHNT, CDR2 YYREEE (reference sequence). Germline trimming cut 2 bases from V and 1 base from J; bases unmatched to any gene: 7. CDR3 size: 16 residues. In DNA, the CDR3 is TGTGCCAGCAGCTTCCCGGGACTAGGGGGCCAAGAGACCCAGTACTTC. This codes for CASSFPGLGGQETQYF. The variable domain in full, completed from reference TRBV5-4 and TRBJ2-5, reads ETGVTQSPTHLIKTRGQQVTLRCSSQSGHNTVSWYQQALGQGPQFIFQYYREEENGRGNFPPRFSGLQFPNYSSELNVNALELDDSALYLCASSFPGLGGQETQYFGPGTRLLVL.

This clone appeared once. V and J are TRBV18 and TRBJ2-2; D unresolved. The CDR3 loop spans 16 amino acids. Germline V gives CDR1 KGHSH, CDR2 LQKENI. Trimming stripped 3 bases from V and 4 bases from J, with 15 bases between. CDR3 nucleotide sequence: TGTGCCAGCTCACCGATGGACCTTTTTATCACCGGGGAGCTGTTTTTT. Its protein product is CASSPMDLFITGELFF.

This clone was found a few times. The chain couples TRBV4-1 to TRBJ1-5; D remains ambiguous. The germline V and J ends were trimmed by 0 bases and 9 bases, with 15 bases remaining between them. Germline V gene data show CDR1 as MGHRA and CDR2 as YSYEKL. The CDR3 sequence is 15 residues long. The CDR3 nucleotides are TGCGCCAGCAGCCAAGAATGGGCAGTCTCCGGGCCCCAGCATTTT. As protein: CASSQEWAVSGPQHF.

This chain joins TRBV28 and TRBJ2-1; no reliable D call. With 2 bases removed from V and 0 bases from J, the gap between germline ends came to 11 bases. Germline lookup yields CDR1 MDHEN and CDR2 SYDVKM. This CDR3 comprises 16 residues. CDR3 DNA sequence: TGTGCCAGCAGTTTAGGGATAGGTTACTCCTACAATGAGCAGTTCTTC. It specifies CASSLGIGYSYNEQFF. Combining the CDR3 with reference TRBV28 and TRBJ2-1 gives the whole variable domain DVKVTQSSRYLVKRTGEKVFLECVQDMDHENMFWYRQDPGLGLRLIYFSYDVKMKEKGDIPEGYSVSREKKERFSLILESASTNQTSMYLCASSLGIGYSYNEQFFGPGTRLTVL.

The chain links TRBV11-2 to TRBJ2-3; D gene unclear. The germline V and J ends were trimmed by 7 bases and 2 bases, with 10 bases remaining between them. This CDR3 region has 13 residues. From germline, CDR1 is SGHAT and CDR2 FQNNGV. Here the CDR3 DNA reads TGTGCCAGCACCCTTTCGCACACAGATACGCAGTATTTT. Translating gives CASTLSHTDTQYF. The variable domain in full, completed from reference TRBV11-2 and TRBJ2-3, reads EAGVAQSPRYKIIEKRQSVAFWCNPISGHATLYWYQQILGQGPKLLIQFQNNGVVDDSQLPKDRFSAERLKGVDSTLKIQPAKLEDSAVYLCASTLSHTDTQYFGPGTRLTVL.

This chain connects TRBV27 to TRBJ2-3; weak D call: TRBD2 (7 bases). V was pared by 5 bases and J by 9 bases, with 24 bases between. The CDR3 covers 16 residues. Per germline, CDR1 MNHEY and CDR2 SMNVEV (reference sequence). The CDR3 DNA sequence: TGTGCCAGCAGTGCCGGACTAGGGACAAACTCACGGACGCAGTATTTT. Protein: CASSAGLGTNSRTQYF.

The chain couples TRBV27 to TRBJ2-1; the D is unclear. The V end lost 7 bases, the J end lost 1 base, and 14 bases lay between the germline ends. Germline assignment: CDR1 MNHEY and CDR2 SMNVEV (reference sequence). The CDR3 has 15 residues. CDR3 loop: CASTPTSVSYNEQFF. Written as DNA, the CDR3 is TGTGCCAGCACCCCCACGTCGGTATCCTACAATGAGCAGTTCTTC.

The chain combines TRBV5-4 with TRBJ2-3; 7 positions agree with TRBD1. Germline CDR1 SGHNT, CDR2 YYREEE (reference sequence). The CDR3 loop spans 15 amino acids. V gave up 0 bases and J gave up 1 base; unmatched junction bases: 2. The CDR3 sequence is CASSLGGQGTDTQYF. CDR3 DNA sequence: TGTGCCAGCAGCTTGGGTGGACAGGGCACAGATACGCAGTATTTT.

This rearrangement joins TRBV28 to TRBJ1-2, with D perhaps matching TRBD1 (5 bases). Trimming removed 4 bases at V and 12 bases at J, with 27 bases between. The CDR3 is 16 residues long. The germline CDR1 and CDR2 sequences are MDHEN and SYDVKM. Here the CDR3 reads CASSCGSLGQVGWHTF. The CDR3, as DNA: TGTGCCAGCAGTTGTGGCTCCCTGGGGCAGGTGGGTTGGCACACCTTC.

CDR3 sequence reads: CASNGGEKLFF. The CDR3 nucleotides are TGTGCCAGCAACGGGGGTGAAAAACTGTTTTTT. The rearrangement joins TRBV2 to TRBJ1-4, with D perhaps TRBD1 (5 bases). V shed 7 bases and J shed 7 bases, with 7 bases lying between them. Germline CDR1 and CDR2: SNHLY and FYNNEI. This CDR3 region has 11 residues.

This clone was seen only a few times. The chain couples TRBV28 to TRBJ1-3; D uncertain. The germline V gene has CDR1 MDHEN and CDR2 SYDVKM. V gave up 2 bases and J gave up 4 bases, with 3 bases separating them. This CDR3 comprises 12 residues. The CDR3 reads CASSLTGNTIYF. The CDR3 nucleotides are TGTGCCAGCAGTTTAACCGGAAACACCATATATTTT.

V usage is TRBV7-9 and J usage is TRBJ1-4; unclear D gene. The CDR3 totals 13 residues. Germline-derived CDR1 and CDR2 are SEHNR and FQNEAQ (reference sequence). The germline V and J ends were trimmed by 1 base and 7 bases, with 7 bases remaining between them. CDR3 loop: CASSLGQSEKLFF. The DNA for the CDR3 is TGTGCCAGCAGCTTAGGGCAGTCTGAAAAACTGTTTTTT.

The V and J genes are TRBV28 and TRBJ1-6; D is undetermined. V lost 1 base and J 10 bases, leaving 8 bases between the germline ends. CDR3 length equals 13 residues. Germline V gene sequence: CDR1 MDHEN, CDR2 SYDVKM. Here the CDR3 DNA reads TGTGCCAGCAGTTTATTACCGGAGTCACCCCTCCACTTT. It encodes CASSLLPESPLHF.

The chain employs TRBV5-6 and TRBJ2-3, with no clear D. The CDR3 consists of 11 residues. Germline CDR1 reads SGHDT; CDR2 reads YYEEEE. V was cut by 4 bases and J by 5 bases, with 5 bases left in between. The CDR3 reads CASSGEDTQYF. CDR3 bases: TGTGCCAGCAGCGGGGAAGATACGCAGTATTTT. The full variable domain, rest sourced from reference TRBV5-6 and TRBJ2-3, is DAGVTQSPTHLIKTRGQQVTLRCSPKSGHDTVSWYQQALGQGPQFIFQYYEEEERQRGNFPDRFSGHQFPNYSSELNVNALLLGDSALYLCASSGEDTQYFGPGTRLTVL.

The rearrangement joins TRBV6-1 to TRBJ1-2; no clear D. The germline gives CDR1 MNHNS, CDR2 SASEGT. The CDR3 has 13 amino acids. V shed 1 base and J shed 4 bases, with 7 bases lying between them. CDR3 in DNA: TGTGCCAGCAGTGAAGGTCCCGTCTATGGCTACACCTTC. Protein: CASSEGPVYGYTF.

The chain couples TRBV9 to TRBJ2-1, with D unclear. V was clipped by 2 bases and J by 2 bases, with 5 bases between them. CDR3 size: 13 residues. The germline gives CDR1 SGDLS, CDR2 YYNGEE. The CDR3: CASSVTTYNEQFF. As DNA, the CDR3 is TGTGCCAGCAGCGTGACCACCTACAATGAGCAGTTCTTC.

For this clone: At one end, the junction sequence differs from germline, possibly due to a read error. The chain joins TRBV11-3 to TRBJ2-2; tentatively, D is TRBD1 or TRBD2 (5 bases each). The CDR3 has 12 amino acids. Looked up from germline, CDR1 is SGHNT and CDR2 is YENEEA. CDR3 DNA sequence: TGTGCCAGCAGCCTTCGGGGCGGGCAGCTGTTTTTT. This codes for CASSLRGGQLFF.

The chain couples TRBV5-6 to TRBJ1-6; D remains unclear. With 1 base removed from V and 2 bases from J, the gap between germline ends came to 7 bases. The CDR3 extends over 15 amino acids. In germline, CDR1 is SGHDT, CDR2 YYEEEE. CDR3 nucleotides: TGTGCCAGCAGCTTGAGAGGGACCTATAATTCACCCCTCCACTTT. This gives the protein CASSLRGTYNSPLHF.